This is a list of T cell receptor beta chains from one sample in a study of T cells after yellow fever vaccination. TCRdb recomputed calls from the 5' RACE reads with MiXCR, one row per CDR3 protein. Of about 360,000 distinct CDR3 sequences in the sample, 6.2% are singletons; the top ten hold 15%. Specimen: PBMCs, collected 5 days after the yellow fever booster vaccination. All receptors come from a man aged 30-40 years who received the YFV17D yellow fever vaccine. Both conserved end residues are trimmed from each CDR3. Each record gives: V gene, J gene, clone size, CDR3 protein. Clone size is shown for a subset of rows, as once, few, many or a class of expanded clone.

>TRBV29-1|TRBJ2-6|few
SAIGRGAPGANVLT
>TRBV10-3|TRBJ2-2|many
AISRGGSGTGELF
>TRBV5-5|TRBJ2-7|few
ASSPRLAESSYEQY
>TRBV19|TRBJ1-1|NA
ASSRQVNTEAF
>TRBV7-2|TRBJ2-7|many
ASRHYGGAYEQY
>TRBV7-9|TRBJ1-1|NA
ASSPGGGLRTEAF
>TRBV25-1|TRBJ2-1|few
ASSESLPGGVAGVRNEQF
>TRBV7-2|TRBJ2-7|NA
ASSQGGGPYEQY
>TRBV6-2/TRBV6-3|TRBJ1-5|NA
ASSYPTGAQPQH
>TRBV20-1|TRBJ2-2|few
SAGRYTGELF
>TRBV5-4|TRBJ1-4|NA
ASSLASATNEKLF
>TRBV12-3/TRBV12-4|TRBJ2-5|NA
ASTGLTRETQY
>TRBV5-1|TRBJ1-6|NA
ASSSLAWGNSPLH
>TRBV5-1|TRBJ2-2|NA
ASSLSLAGPNTGELF
>TRBV10-3|TRBJ2-7|many
AISESQGEVYEQY
>TRBV10-1|TRBJ2-3|few
ASSELTSGISTDTQY
>TRBV12-3/TRBV12-4|TRBJ2-1|NA
ASKFGTTYNEQF
>TRBV14|TRBJ2-6|few
ASSPTGDSPGANVLT
>TRBV5-1|TRBJ2-2|NA
ASSFSGRGTGELF
>TRBV5-1|TRBJ1-5|many
ASSLWGTGDQPQH
>TRBV7-8|TRBJ2-1|many
ASSPRRLAGAYNEQF
>TRBV5-1|TRBJ2-7|few
ASSTTPGLAGGEQY
>TRBV25-1|TRBJ2-7|NA
ASSEGGGGEQY
>TRBV20-1|TRBJ2-1|many
SARPSGGGSYNEQF
>TRBV6-1|TRBJ2-1|NA
AIRRAAFHNEQF
>TRBV4-1|TRBJ2-1|many
ASTSISGRRGYNEQF
>TRBV20-1|TRBJ2-2|NA
SARGEGQGRTGELF
>TRBV7-2|TRBJ2-5|NA
ASTRNVAQETQY
>TRBV20-1|TRBJ1-5|many
SAIHGNSYNQPQH
>TRBV5-4|TRBJ2-1|NA
ASSFQGPEQF
>TRBV7-2|TRBJ2-2|many
ASSFDRNTGELF
>TRBV18|TRBJ2-7|few
ASSTGAASNEQY
>TRBV12-3/TRBV12-4|TRBJ2-7|many
ASPPRPDRFEQY
>TRBV15|TRBJ2-7|many
ATSRDLTSGSYEQY
>TRBV9|TRBJ2-3|many
ASSVSGRAADTQY
>TRBV4-3|TRBJ1-1|few
ASSHLQGVTPTEAF
>TRBV11-2|TRBJ2-3|many
ASSLGRGTDTQY
>TRBV18|TRBJ2-4|few
ASSHRSNALAKNIQY
>TRBV11-1|TRBJ1-1|few
ASGWPGRPTEAF
>TRBV7-6|TRBJ2-5|few
ASSLVQYRGSQETQY
>TRBV24-1|TRBJ2-5|NA
ATSDPRTSGRTQY
>TRBV11-3|TRBJ2-3|many
ASSHQGSDTQY
>TRBV20-1|TRBJ2-3|NA
CASATSGTYTDTQY
>TRBV3-1|TRBJ1-6|many
ASSQGTGVNSPLH
>TRBV29-1|TRBJ2-7|few
SVREGTVLYEQY
>TRBV7-9|TRBJ2-5|few
ASSSGGSGETQY